Listed below are T cell receptor beta chains from one sample, sequenced in a study of regulatory dendritic cells for organ transplantation. Sequencing used immunoSEQ multiplex PCR; TCRdb keeps in-frame clones, though not all of them. The sample carries 8,500 to 13,000 clones, about 75% recorded once. Sequenced material: memory CD8+ T cells from blood. These receptors came from a human donor in good health. The CDR3 runs from the conserved cysteine through the conserved F or W.

j_gene | v_gene | CDR3aa
TRBJ2-7 | TRBV12-5 | CASGLVAVSSYEQYF
TRBJ2-1 | TRBV7-3 | CASSFEGGVTSGIWGEQFF
TRBJ2-3 | TRBV21-1 | CASSKPDRGDTQYF
TRBJ2-5 | TRBV7-6 | CASSLGGGPQQTQYF
TRBJ2-3 | TRBV28 | CASILGAGHTDTQYF
TRBJ2-1 | TRBV27 | CASSRLGTYNEQFF
TRBJ2-1 | TRBV9 | CASSVGSVYPGGEQFF
TRBJ2-7 | TRBV5-4 | CASSITQGDEQYF
TRBJ2-7 | TRBV29-1 | CSVETGSYEQYF
TRBJ2-5 | TRBV10-3 | CAISERVAGYQETQYF
TRBJ1-4 | TRBV16 | CASSQSYEKLFF
TRBJ2-7 | TRBV28 | CALRGGFCWEYF
TRBJ1-2 | TRBV2 | CASRGGGGNNYGYTF
TRBJ2-1 | TRBV27 | CASSWVTGFGNEQFF
TRBJ2-5 | TRBV4-3 | CASSQGPGLAGQETQYF
TRBJ1-6 | TRBV6-5 | CASSTTGGASSPLHF
TRBJ1-4 | TRBV27 | CASSEEGGEKLFF
TRBJ2-5 | TRBV7-6 | CASSRGGDRVRETQYF
TRBJ2-6 | TRBV4-3 | CASSQDGGGGANVLTF
TRBJ1-4 | TRBV27 | CASAKSTNEKLFF
TRBJ2-2 | TRBV21-1 | CASSQRRIQGDTGELFF
TRBJ2-1 | TRBV7-9 | CASSQGLVGEQFF
TRBJ1-1 | TRBV29-1 | CSTLDRVMNTEAFF
TRBJ1-1 | TRBV6-5 | CASSYSETNTEAFF
TRBJ1-6 | TRBV10-2 | CASREWSYNSPLHF
TRBJ2-5 | TRBV27 | CASSLNLGDRAGTQYF
TRBJ1-2 | TRBV9 | CASSVGGEPRHGYTF
TRBJ2-2 | TRBV19 | CASSIVGTITGELFF
TRBJ2-2 | TRBV4-3 | CASSQHFEAGDPTGELFF
TRBJ2-5 | TRBV6-6 | CASSTDSETQYF
TRBJ2-1 | TRBV19 | CASSFGNAYNEQFF
TRBJ1-1 | TRBV7-9 | CASSLVQAEAFF
TRBJ2-7 | TRBV6-6 | CASSSGAGTYEQYF
TRBJ2-3 | TRBV6-4 | CASSDGASTDTQYF
TRBJ2-2 | TRBV6-1 | CASSEGSTGELFF
TRBJ2-3 | TRBV18 | CASSPPRTSGGTDTQYF
TRBJ2-5 | TRBV30 | CAWAGDQETQYF
TRBJ1-4 | TRBV6-5 | CASSYFPVPTNEKLFF
TRBJ1-1 | TRBV19 | CAPTNPDSGNTEAFF
TRBJ1-1 | TRBV13 | CASSPPPYMNTEAFF
TRBJ2-7 | TRBV19 | CASSILPTAAYEQYF
TRBJ2-7 | TRBV14 | CASSQDLWEGPSEQYF
TRBJ1-1 | TRBV2 | CARLKVLEAFF
TRBJ2-1 | TRBV6-4 | CASRPGSGGPYEQFF
TRBJ1-5 | TRBV6-5 | CASSFSGVQPQHF
TRBJ2-3 | TRBV4-2 | CASSQDLTSGGSSTDTQYF
TRBJ1-4 | TRBV28 | CASSSGQKNEKLFF
TRBJ2-1 | TRBV29-1 | CSVEEGSRGGNEQFF
TRBJ1-6 | TRBV4-2 | CASSHFSTQNNSPLHF
TRBJ1-1 | TRBV30 | CAWTMGGYTEAFF
TRBJ2-7 | TRBV2 | CASSRGQAEFGEQYF
TRBJ1-1 | TRBV20-1 | CSALSWAEAFF
TRBJ1-1 | TRBV4-1 | CASSQGDRGYTEAFF
TRBJ1-5 | TRBV19 | CASSILPAGFQHF